Following are 2 T cell receptor beta chains from one sample sequenced in a study of T cell changes during pregnancy in multiple sclerosis. The table came from immunoSEQ multiplex PCR; TCRdb's copy has only in-frame clones and leaves some out. The sample shows around 95,000 clones, around 93% of them seen only once. This sample comprised peripheral blood, obtained after pregnancy. Source of these receptors: a female donor with multiple sclerosis, enrolled in a pregnancy study.

The chain couples TRBV7-9 to TRBJ2-1; tentative D call: TRBD1 (6 bases). The ends were cut back, 5 bases at V and 8 bases at J, with 28 bases in the middle. The CDR3 sequence is 18 residues long. Germline assignment: CDR1 SEHNR and CDR2 FQNEAQ (reference sequence). As DNA, the CDR3 is TGTGCCAGCAGCCCAAGGGGCAGGGGCCTGGATAGGGGTGATGAGCAGTTCTTC. Amino acid sequence: CASSPRGRGLDRGDEQFF.

This clone was recorded a few times. The V and J genes are TRBV6-4 and TRBJ1-5; D not resolved. CDR1 is MRHNA and CDR2 is SNTAGT in the germline V gene. The CDR3 covers 13 residues. The V end was cut by 5 bases, the J end by 4 bases, with 9 bases between. The CDR3 DNA reads as TGTGCCAGCAGTCGGGAAGAGAATCAGCCCCAGCATTTT. Amino acid sequence: CASSREENQPQHF.